A selection of T cell receptor beta chains follows, all from one sample in a study of blood T cells in healthy people across ages. A single record per CDR3 protein comes from TCRdb applying MiXCR to the 5' RACE reads. The sample includes roughly 1,300,000 distinct CDR3 sequences, roughly 60% of them seen just once. The source material was blood. These receptors came from a man younger than 35 in good health. Each CDR3 is given with its conserved first and last residue. Fields, in order: CDR3 DNA, CDR3 protein, V gene, clone size, J gene, D gene. The D gene is left open where the match is weak. A clone size is listed for some rows: how often the clone was seen (once, few, many), or a class if it is expanded.

cdr3_nt: TGTGCCAGCAGCTGGGGGAAAATGAACACTGAAGCTTTCTTT; cdr3_aa: CASSWGKMNTEAFF; v_call: TRBV6-4; clone_size: .; j_call: TRBJ1-1; d_call: .
cdr3_nt: TGTGCCAGCAAGGGGATTAGACAGGGAGGTTACGAGCAGTACTTC; cdr3_aa: CASKGIRQGGYEQYF; v_call: TRBV11-2; clone_size: few; j_call: TRBJ2-7; d_call: .
cdr3_nt: TGTGCCAGCAGCTCTGTTGCAGGGCCATATAGCAATCAGCCCCAGCATTTT; cdr3_aa: CASSSVAGPYSNQPQHF; v_call: TRBV7-9; clone_size: .; j_call: TRBJ1-5; d_call: .
cdr3_nt: TGTGCCAGCAGAGTTGGACGGGGGAGCCTGGCAGATACGCAGTATTTT; cdr3_aa: CASRVGRGSLADTQYF; v_call: TRBV7-9; clone_size: .; j_call: TRBJ2-3; d_call: .
cdr3_nt: TGCGCCAGCAGTGAGGAGTATAGAGGGGGCTACACCTTC; cdr3_aa: CASSEEYRGGYTF; v_call: TRBV10-2; clone_size: .; j_call: TRBJ1-2; d_call: .
cdr3_nt: TGTGCCAGCAGTTACTGGGCTTGGCCCCAGACAGATACGCAGTATTTT; cdr3_aa: CASSYWAWPQTDTQYF; v_call: TRBV6-5; clone_size: .; j_call: TRBJ2-3; d_call: .
cdr3_nt: TGTGCCAGCCGCGAGAGGAGGGACGAGCAGTACTTC; cdr3_aa: CASRERRDEQYF; v_call: TRBV2; clone_size: .; j_call: TRBJ2-7; d_call: .
cdr3_nt: TGCAGTGCTACTTCCCGGGACAGCCTCTACGAGCAGTACTTC; cdr3_aa: CSATSRDSLYEQYF; v_call: TRBV20-1; clone_size: few; j_call: TRBJ2-7; d_call: TRBD1
cdr3_nt: TGCAGTGCCAACCCCCTAGATGGGCTAGCGGGACCGAACGAGCAGTTCTTC; cdr3_aa: CSANPLDGLAGPNEQFF; v_call: TRBV20-1; clone_size: .; j_call: TRBJ2-1; d_call: TRBD2
cdr3_nt: TGTGCCAGCAGCGCCGGGACAGGTTTTTCCACTGAAGCTTTCTTT; cdr3_aa: CASSAGTGFSTEAFF; v_call: TRBV11-3; clone_size: .; j_call: TRBJ1-1; d_call: TRBD1
cdr3_nt: TGCGCCAGCAGCCAAGATTTCGGGGGGGGTCCAGATACGCAGTATTTT; cdr3_aa: CASSQDFGGGPDTQYF; v_call: TRBV4-3; clone_size: .; j_call: TRBJ2-3; d_call: TRBD2
cdr3_nt: TGTGCCATCAGTGAGGGTCCGGGACAGGGTACTGAAGCTTTCTTT; cdr3_aa: CAISEGPGQGTEAFF; v_call: TRBV10-3; clone_size: .; j_call: TRBJ1-1; d_call: TRBD1
cdr3_nt: TGTGCCAGCAGTTATTTGCCACGTAATGAGCAGTTCTTC; cdr3_aa: CASSYLPRNEQFF; v_call: TRBV6-6; clone_size: few; j_call: TRBJ2-1; d_call: .
cdr3_nt: TGCAGTGCTAGGCATCCTAGCGGGAGAGGTAATGAGCAGTTCTTC; cdr3_aa: CSARHPSGRGNEQFF; v_call: TRBV20-1; clone_size: .; j_call: TRBJ2-1; d_call: TRBD2
cdr3_nt: TGTGCCAGCAGCGACCGGGACTATGGTGTCGAGCAGTACTTC; cdr3_aa: CASSDRDYGVEQYF; v_call: TRBV27; clone_size: .; j_call: TRBJ2-7; d_call: TRBD2
cdr3_nt: TGCGCCAGCAGCCAAGAGTGGACCTACAATGAGCAGTTCTTC; cdr3_aa: CASSQEWTYNEQFF; v_call: TRBV4-3; clone_size: .; j_call: TRBJ2-1; d_call: .
cdr3_nt: TGTGCCAGCAGCACCCTCGACAGGGTCACTGAAGCTTTCTTT; cdr3_aa: CASSTLDRVTEAFF; v_call: TRBV7-6; clone_size: .; j_call: TRBJ1-1; d_call: TRBD1
cdr3_nt: TGTGCCAGCAGCTCAGACAGGGGAGCCCTCTATGGCTACACCTTC; cdr3_aa: CASSSDRGALYGYTF; v_call: TRBV7-9; clone_size: .; j_call: TRBJ1-2; d_call: TRBD1
cdr3_nt: TGCAGCGTTGGGACTAGCGGGATGATTGGTGAGACCCAGTACTTC; cdr3_aa: CSVGTSGMIGETQYF; v_call: TRBV29-1; clone_size: .; j_call: TRBJ2-5; d_call: TRBD2
cdr3_nt: TGTGCCAGCAGCCCCCAGGGGCAGACCCAGTACTTC; cdr3_aa: CASSPQGQTQYF; v_call: TRBV5-8; clone_size: .; j_call: TRBJ2-5; d_call: .
cdr3_nt: TGTGCCAGCGCCTGGACAGGGGGCGGGAACGAGCAGTACTTC; cdr3_aa: CASAWTGGGNEQYF; v_call: TRBV25-1; clone_size: .; j_call: TRBJ2-7; d_call: TRBD1
cdr3_nt: TGTGCCAGCAGCACCTATGAAAAACTGTTTTTT; cdr3_aa: CASSTYEKLFF; v_call: TRBV7-9; clone_size: few; j_call: TRBJ1-4; d_call: .
cdr3_nt: TGTGCCAGCAGCTTAGTATTAGGGCGGGGACGCGAGACCCAGTACTTC; cdr3_aa: CASSLVLGRGRETQYF; v_call: TRBV11-2; clone_size: .; j_call: TRBJ2-5; d_call: .